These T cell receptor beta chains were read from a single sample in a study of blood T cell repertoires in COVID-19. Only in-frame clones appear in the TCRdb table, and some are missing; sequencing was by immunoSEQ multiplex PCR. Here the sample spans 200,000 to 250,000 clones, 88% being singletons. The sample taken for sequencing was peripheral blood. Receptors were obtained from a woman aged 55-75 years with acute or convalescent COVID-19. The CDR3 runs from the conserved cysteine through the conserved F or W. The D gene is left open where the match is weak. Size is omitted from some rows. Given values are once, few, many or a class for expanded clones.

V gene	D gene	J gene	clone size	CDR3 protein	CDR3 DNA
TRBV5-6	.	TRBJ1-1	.	CASSQQVNTEAFF	TGTGCCAGCAGCCAACAGGTGAACACTGAAGCTTTCTTT
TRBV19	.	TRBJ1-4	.	CASSTLGRDEKLFF	TGTGCCAGTAGTACCCTCGGGAGGGATGAAAAACTGTTTTTT
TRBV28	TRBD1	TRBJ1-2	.	CASSSEGAGGYGYTF	TGTGCCAGCAGTTCCGAGGGGGCGGGCGGCTATGGCTACACCTTC
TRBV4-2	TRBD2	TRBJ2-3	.	CASSQTGTSGGSDTQYF	TGTGCCAGCAGCCAGACCGGGACTAGCGGGGGGTCAGATACGCAGTATTTT
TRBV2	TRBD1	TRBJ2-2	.	CASSGPTGVSGELFF	TGTGCCAGCAGTGGGCCTACAGGGGTATCTGGGGAGCTGTTTTTT
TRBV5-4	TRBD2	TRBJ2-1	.	CASTKGTSGRSSYNEQFF	TGTGCCAGCACCAAAGGGACTAGCGGGAGAAGCTCCTACAATGAGCAGTTCTTC
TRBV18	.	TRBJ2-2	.	CASSPSEVGELFF	TGTGCCAGCTCACCATCGGAGGTCGGGGAGCTGTTTTTT
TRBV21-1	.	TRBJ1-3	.	CASSKATEGPTYPCGNTIYF	.
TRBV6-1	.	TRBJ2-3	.	CASSERGAGADTQYF	TGTGCCAGCAGTGAACGGGGGGCAGGGGCAGATACGCAGTATTTT
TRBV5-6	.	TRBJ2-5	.	CASSGSGAWETQYF	TGTGCCAGCAGCGGATCGGGAGCCTGGGAGACCCAGTACTTC
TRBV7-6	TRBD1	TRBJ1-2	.	CASSFGDGTGGDYGYTF	TGTGCCAGCAGCTTCGGCGACGGGACAGGGGGCGACTATGGCTACACCTTC
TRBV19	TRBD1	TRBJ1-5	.	CASSIGTGFNQPQHF	TGTGCCAGTAGTATAGGGACAGGATTCAATCAGCCCCAGCATTTT
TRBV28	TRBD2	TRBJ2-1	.	CASSLSLAGVASEQFF	TGTGCCAGCAGTTTATCTCTAGCGGGAGTTGCGAGTGAGCAGTTCTTC
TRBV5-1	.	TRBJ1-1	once	CASSLDRASTEAFF	TGCGCCAGCAGCTTGGACAGGGCCTCCACTGAAGCTTTCTTT
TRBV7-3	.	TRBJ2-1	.	CASSLSVGEDYYNEQFF	TGTGCCAGCAGCTTATCAGTAGGGGAGGACTACTACAATGAGCAGTTCTTC
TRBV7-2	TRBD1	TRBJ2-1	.	CASSLEGQAFDEQFF	TGTGCCAGCAGCTTAGAAGGACAGGCATTCGATGAGCAGTTCTTC
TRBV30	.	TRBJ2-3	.	CAWSRETTDTQYF	TGTGCCTGGAGTCGGGAGACCACAGATACGCAGTATTTT
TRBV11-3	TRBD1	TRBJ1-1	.	CASSPRTGVNTEAFF	TGTGCCAGCAGCCCCCGGACAGGGGTAAACACTGAAGCTTTCTTT
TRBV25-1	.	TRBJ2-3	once	CASSEFSLTDTQYF	TGTGCCAGCAGTGAATTTAGCCTCACAGATACGCAGTATTTT
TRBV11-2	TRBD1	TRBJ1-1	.	CASRDRVKRTEAFF	TGTGCCAGCAGAGACAGGGTAAAGCGTACTGAAGCTTTCTTT